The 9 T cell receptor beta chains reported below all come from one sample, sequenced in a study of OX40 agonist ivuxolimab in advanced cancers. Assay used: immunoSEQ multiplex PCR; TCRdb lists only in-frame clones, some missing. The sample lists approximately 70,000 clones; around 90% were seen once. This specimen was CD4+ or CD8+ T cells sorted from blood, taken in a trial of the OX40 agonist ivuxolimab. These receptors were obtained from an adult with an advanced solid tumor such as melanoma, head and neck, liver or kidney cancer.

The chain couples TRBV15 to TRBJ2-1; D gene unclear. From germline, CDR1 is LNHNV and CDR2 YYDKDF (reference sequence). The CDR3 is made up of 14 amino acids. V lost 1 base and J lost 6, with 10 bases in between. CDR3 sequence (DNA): TGTGCCACCAGCAGAGGAAGGGTTGGCAATGAGCAGTTCTTC. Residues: CATSRGRVGNEQFF.

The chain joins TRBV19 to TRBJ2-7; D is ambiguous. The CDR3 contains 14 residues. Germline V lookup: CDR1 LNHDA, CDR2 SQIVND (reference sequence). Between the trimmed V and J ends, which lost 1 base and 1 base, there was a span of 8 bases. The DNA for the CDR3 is TGTGCCAGTAGTATAGCAATGGGGTCCTACGAGCAGTACTTC. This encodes CASSIAMGSYEQYF.

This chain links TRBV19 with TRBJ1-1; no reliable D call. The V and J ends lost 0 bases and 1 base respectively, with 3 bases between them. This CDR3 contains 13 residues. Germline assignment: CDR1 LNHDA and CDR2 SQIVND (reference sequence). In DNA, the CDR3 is TGTGCCAGTAGTATAGAAGGGAACACTGAAGCTTTCTTT. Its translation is CASSIEGNTEAFF.

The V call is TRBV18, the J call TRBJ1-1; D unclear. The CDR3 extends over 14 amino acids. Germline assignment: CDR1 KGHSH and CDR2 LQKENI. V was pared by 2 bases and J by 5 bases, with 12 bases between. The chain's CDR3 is CASSPITYGTEAFF. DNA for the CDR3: TGTGCCAGCTCACCAATCACTTACGGTACTGAAGCTTTCTTT.

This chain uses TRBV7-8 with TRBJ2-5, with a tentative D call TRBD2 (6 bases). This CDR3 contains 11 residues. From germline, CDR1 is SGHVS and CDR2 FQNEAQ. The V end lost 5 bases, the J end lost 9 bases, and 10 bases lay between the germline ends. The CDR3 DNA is TGTGCCAGCAGCCCAAGGGAGGCCCAGTACTTC. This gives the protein CASSPREAQYF.

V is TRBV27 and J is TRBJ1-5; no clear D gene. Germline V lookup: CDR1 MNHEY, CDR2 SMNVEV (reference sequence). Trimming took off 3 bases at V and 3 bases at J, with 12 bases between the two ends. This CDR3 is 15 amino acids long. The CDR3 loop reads CASSLLMGFNQPQHF. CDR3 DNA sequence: TGTGCCAGCAGTTTGCTGATGGGGTTCAATCAGCCCCAGCATTTT.

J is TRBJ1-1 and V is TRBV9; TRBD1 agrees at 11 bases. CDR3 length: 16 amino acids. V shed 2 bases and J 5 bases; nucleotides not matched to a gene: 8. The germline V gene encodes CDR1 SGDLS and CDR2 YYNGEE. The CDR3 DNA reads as TGTGCCAGCAGCGTGGGACAGGGGGTCGGAGGAACTGAAGCTTTCTTT. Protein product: CASSVGQGVGGTEAFF.

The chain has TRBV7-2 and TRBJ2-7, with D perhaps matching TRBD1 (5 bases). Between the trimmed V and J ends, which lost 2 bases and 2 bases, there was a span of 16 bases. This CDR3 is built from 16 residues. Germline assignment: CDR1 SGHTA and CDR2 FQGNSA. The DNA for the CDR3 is TGTGCCAGCAGCTTACCACCAGACAGACAAACCTACGAGCAGTACTTC. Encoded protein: CASSLPPDRQTYEQYF.

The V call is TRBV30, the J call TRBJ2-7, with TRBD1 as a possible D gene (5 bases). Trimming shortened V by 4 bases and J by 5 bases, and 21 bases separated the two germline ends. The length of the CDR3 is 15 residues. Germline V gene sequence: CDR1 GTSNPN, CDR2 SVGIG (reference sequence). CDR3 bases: TGTGCCTGGAACGACGGTAGGACACCCTGGGACGAGCAGTACTTC. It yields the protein CAWNDGRTPWDEQYF.